This T cell receptor (beta chain) derives from a study of blood T cell repertoires in COVID-19. Germline V CDR1 and CDR2: SQVTM, ANQGSEA. Trimming left V 4 bases short and J 6 bases short, with 16 bases between. The CDR3 runs to 14 residues. The repertoire was sequenced with immunoSEQ multiplex PCR; TCRdb's copy has only in-frame clones and lacks some. The sample includes more than 350,000 clones, 85% to 90% of them seen just once. Everyone who took part was about 18 to 90 years old, and they came from fewer than 25 US areas. Researchers sorted participants into cohorts using their self-reported clinical history.

The V and J genes are TRBV29-1 and TRBJ2-1; TRBD2 is a possible D gene (5 bases). The specimen was PBMCs or T cells enriched from blood (not recorded which). This TCR was recovered from a man between 18 and 29 years old who had recovered from COVID-19. The CDR3 nucleotides read TGCAGCGTTGGTCCACTAGAAAACGGCAATGAGCAGTTCTTC. It specifies CSVGPLENGNEQFF.